Presented here are 30 T cell receptor beta chains from one specimen sequenced in a study of beta chain features in type 1 diabetes. General observations from the study: Type 1 diabetes patients had TCRB CDR3s that were shorter (moderately but significantly so) in all four CD4+ subsets.

Expressed TCRB transcripts were sequenced after all isolated RNA was converted to cDNA. This table comes from immunoSEQ multiplex PCR, and its TCRdb copy is limited to in-frame clones, with some not included. Altogether hundreds of thousands of clones are present, more than 12% being singletons, with the ten largest covering approximately 0.039%. No antigen has been assigned to these receptors. Sequenced: naive CD4+ T cells from blood. The source of these receptors is a man between 18 and 29 years old with type 1 diabetes.

This clone was seen only a few times. The CDR3 DNA sequence: TGTGCCAGTAGACAAGACAGGGGGCCCACTGAAGCTTTCTTT. Its translation is CASRQDRGPTEAFF. V and J are TRBV19 and TRBJ1-1, with 10 bases aligning to TRBD1. With 6 bases clipped from V and 4 bases from J, the junction kept 5 bases outside the gene matches. Germline V lookup: CDR1 LNHDA, CDR2 SQIVND (reference sequence). CDR3 size: 14 residues.

This clone was detected a few times. The same CDR3 arises from other DNA sequences in this sample as well. The chain links TRBV7-2 to TRBJ2-3, with TRBD2 matching over 11 bases. In germline, CDR1 is SGHTA, CDR2 FQGNSA. CDR3 length: 16 amino acids. V trimming: 5 bases; J trimming: 0 bases; junction bases outside the gene matches: 4. The CDR3: CASSPRTSGSTDTQYF. The CDR3 region has the DNA TGTGCCAGCAGCCCCCGGACTAGCGGGAGCACAGATACGCAGTATTTT.

There are a few counts of this clone. V gene TRBV28 combines with J gene TRBJ2-1; D perhaps matches TRBD2 (5 bases). CDR3 size: 13 residues. V was trimmed by 4 bases and J by 8 bases, leaving 12 bases between them. Germline V CDR1 and CDR2: MDHEN, SYDVKM. The CDR3: CASSSFEGDEQFF. The DNA of the CDR3 is TGTGCCAGCAGTTCCTTCGAGGGCGATGAGCAGTTCTTC.

To note about this clone: This CDR3 is also generated by other DNA sequences in the sample. The genes are TRBV5-1 and TRBJ2-7; D is uncertain. The CDR3 consists of 12 residues. The ends were cut back, 4 bases at V and 0 bases at J, with 5 bases in the middle. CDR1 is SGHRS and CDR2 is YFSETQ in the germline V gene. Here the CDR3 reads CASSPSSYEQYF. Written as DNA, the CDR3 is TGCGCCAGCAGCCCGAGCTCCTACGAGCAGTACTTC.

This clone was found a few times. This chain joins TRBV5-1 and TRBJ2-3; D possibly corresponds to TRBD2 (5 bases). CDR1 and CDR2 from the germline V gene are SGHRS and YFSETQ. The CDR3 is made up of 12 amino acids. The V and J ends lost 4 bases and 4 bases respectively, with 7 bases between them. CDR3 bases: TGCGCCAGCAGCATGGAGGCAGATACGCAGTATTTT. The encoded protein is CASSMEADTQYF.

This clone came up a few times. The genes are TRBV12-5 and TRBJ1-2; D is unresolved. V was trimmed by 0 bases and J by 8 bases, leaving 13 bases between them. CDR3 length: 14 residues. The germline CDR1 and CDR2 sequences are LGHNT and FRNRAP. The CDR3 spells CASGLVPDRAGYTF. The CDR3 coding sequence is TGTGCTAGTGGTTTGGTCCCGGATCGCGCCGGCTACACCTTC.

This rearrangement joins TRBV30 to TRBJ1-5, with D possibly TRBD1 on 5 matching bases. The CDR3 totals 16 residues. The germline gives CDR1 GTSNPN, CDR2 SVGIG (reference sequence). Trimming took 0 bases from V and 6 from J, leaving 18 bases between them. CDR3 protein: CAWSVLTGGKGQPQHF. The DNA for the CDR3 is TGTGCCTGGAGTGTACTTACAGGTGGGAAGGGTCAGCCCCAGCATTTT.

J is TRBJ1-4 and V is TRBV7-9; D ambiguous. CDR3 length: 16 amino acids. Germline V gene lookup returns CDR1 SEHNR and CDR2 FQNEAQ (reference sequence). Trimming stripped 1 base from V and 4 bases from J, with 13 bases between. The CDR3 region is CASSLGSLLDNEKLFF. CDR3 in DNA: TGTGCCAGCAGCTTAGGCTCACTTCTCGATAATGAAAAACTGTTTTTT.

This clone was seen only a few times. The CDR3 loop is CASSPRQLATDTQYF. CDR3 bases: TGTGCCAGCAGCCCAAGACAGTTGGCGACAGATACGCAGTATTTT. This chain joins TRBV7-9 and TRBJ2-3, with D possibly being TRBD1 (5 bases). V was shortened by 5 bases and J by 3 bases, with 15 bases between the two germline ends. The CDR3 sequence is 15 residues long. Germline assignment: CDR1 SEHNR and CDR2 FQNEAQ (reference sequence).

The V call is TRBV4-3, the J call TRBJ2-7, with 7 bases aligning to TRBD2. The J segment lost 4 bases and the V segment lost 4 bases, leaving 7 bases of the junction unmatched. The germline gives CDR1 LGHNA, CDR2 YSLEER. The CDR3 has 14 residues. The CDR3 nucleotides are TGCGCCAGCAGCCTCGGGCGGGGGTGGTACGAGCAGTACTTC. It translates to CASSLGRGWYEQYF.

This sequence joins TRBV13 and TRBJ1-4, with D perhaps matching TRBD1 (6 bases). The CDR3 spans 15 residues. Deletions cut 4 bases from V and 4 bases from J, with 13 bases between. The V gene's germline CDR1 is PRHDT and CDR2 FYEKMQ (reference sequence). The CDR3 spells CASSSRTDLNEKLFF. CDR3 DNA: TGTGCCAGCAGCTCCCGGACAGACCTTAATGAAAAACTGTTTTTT.

This clone occurred a few times. J is TRBJ2-1 and V is TRBV28; 10 bases fit TRBD1. Germline assignment: CDR1 MDHEN and CDR2 SYDVKM. V shed 9 bases and J 0 bases; nucleotides not matched to a gene: 5. The CDR3 is made up of 15 amino acids. The CDR3 nucleotides are TGTGCCAGTGGACAGGGGGGTAGCTCCTACAATGAGCAGTTCTTC. Translating gives CASGQGGSSYNEQFF.

This clone was seen only a few times. The V and J genes are TRBV6-1 and TRBJ2-5; no definite D call. There are 15 residues in the CDR3. V lost 4 bases to trimming and J lost 0 bases, with 12 bases between them. Germline V gene data show CDR1 as MNHNS and CDR2 as SASEGT. DNA for the CDR3: TGTGCCAGCAGTGTCTTGACACCGTACCAAGAGACCCAGTACTTC. Its translation is CASSVLTPYQETQYF.

This clone was found a few times. The chain recombines TRBV5-6 with TRBJ2-1, with D perhaps matching TRBD1 or TRBD2 (5 bases each). The CDR3 totals 17 residues. Germline V gives CDR1 SGHDT, CDR2 YYEEEE. Trimming took 0 bases from V and 4 from J, leaving 17 bases between them. The CDR3 loop reads CASSLGGTVISYNEQFF. The CDR3 DNA reads as TGTGCCAGCAGCTTGGGAGGGACCGTAATCTCATACAATGAGCAGTTCTTC.

The gene calls are TRBV9 and TRBJ2-1, with TRBD2 matching over 13 bases. Trimming took 0 bases from V and 8 from J; bases not matched to a gene: 2. CDR1 and CDR2 from the germline V gene are SGDLS and YYNGEE. CDR3 size: 15 residues. The CDR3 DNA sequence: TGTGCCAGCAGCGTAGACACTAGCGGGAGGGATGAGCAGTTCTTC. Translated, it gives CASSVDTSGRDEQFF. The entire variable domain, with the rest obtained from reference TRBV9 and TRBJ2-1, is as follows: DSGVTQTPKHLITATGQRVTLRCSPRSGDLSVYWYQQSLDQGLQFLIQYYNGEERAKGNILERFSAQQFPDLHSELNLSSLELGDSALYFCASSVDTSGRDEQFFGPGTRLTVL.

This clone showed up just once. This chain links TRBV7-9 with TRBJ1-6; no definite D call. Trimming shortened V by 5 bases and J by 0 bases, and 11 bases separated the two germline ends. Germline V gene sequence: CDR1 SEHNR, CDR2 FQNEAQ (reference sequence). The CDR3 has 16 amino acids. CDR3 sequence (DNA): TGTGCCAGCAGCACCGAAACAAGCTCCTATAATTCACCCCTCCACTTT. Residues: CASSTETSSYNSPLHF.

The table lists this clone with a few counts. The chain couples TRBV6-6 to TRBJ2-5, with TRBD1 as a possible D gene (6 bases). The CDR3 contains 14 residues. CDR1 and CDR2 (germline): MNHNY, SVGAGI (reference sequence). Trimming cost V 0 bases and J 5 bases, with 10 bases left between them. CDR3: CASSYSQGLETQYF. CDR3 bases: TGTGCCAGCAGTTACTCGCAGGGGTTGGAGACCCAGTACTTC.

The chain is built from TRBV30 and TRBJ1-1; unclear D gene. V lost 0 bases to trimming and J lost 2 bases, with 10 bases between them. Germline assignment: CDR1 GTSNPN and CDR2 SVGIG (reference sequence). CDR3 length equals 14 residues. Here the CDR3 DNA reads TGTGCCTGGAGTGTACGGAAGTATAACACTGAAGCTTTCTTT. Residues: CAWSVRKYNTEAFF.

J is TRBJ1-1 and V is TRBV30, with D unclear. The CDR3 is 15 residues long. Trimming removed 3 bases at V and 0 bases at J, with 14 bases between. The germline V gene has CDR1 GTSNPN and CDR2 SVGIG (reference sequence). The CDR3 reads CAWRSPRRVNTEAFF. The CDR3 DNA reads as TGTGCCTGGAGGTCCCCCCGAAGGGTGAACACTGAAGCTTTCTTT.

This chain links TRBV18 with TRBJ2-3; possible D gene TRBD1, 6 bases. The CDR3 loop spans 14 amino acids. Germline V gene data show CDR1 as KGHSH and CDR2 as LQKENI. Trimming took off 3 bases at V and 6 bases at J, with 13 bases between the two ends. Here the CDR3 reads CASSPDSPRDTQYF. The CDR3 DNA reads TGTGCCAGCTCACCGGACAGCCCGCGGGATACGCAGTATTTT.

This chain connects TRBV28 to TRBJ2-1; D is uncertain. The CDR3 sequence is 16 residues long. Germline values: CDR1 MDHEN, CDR2 SYDVKM. The V gene lost 0 bases and the J gene lost 0 bases, with 9 bases spanning the gap. The CDR3, as DNA: TGTGCCAGCAGTTTATGGGCGACGAGCTCCTACAATGAGCAGTTCTTC. Protein sequence: CASSLWATSSYNEQFF.

The chain carries TRBV6-5 and TRBJ2-1; D might be TRBD1 (5 bases). The ends were cut back, 5 bases at V and 13 bases at J, with 15 bases in the middle. The germline gives CDR1 MNHEY, CDR2 SVGAGI. The CDR3 spans 12 residues. The CDR3: CASSVTDTKQFF. CDR3 DNA: TGTGCCAGCAGTGTGACGGACACAAAACAGTTCTTC.

Only a few counts were recorded for this clone. V and J are TRBV10-3 and TRBJ1-1, with unresolved D. In germline, CDR1 is ENHRY, CDR2 SYGVKD. Deletions cut 11 bases from V and 1 base from J, with 14 bases between. CDR3 size: 13 residues. The CDR3 reads CAATEWGNTEAFF. The CDR3 nucleotides are TGTGCCGCGACTGAGTGGGGGAACACTGAAGCTTTCTTT.

This clone was picked up a small number of times. The same CDR3 also results from other DNA sequences found in this sample. The V and J genes are TRBV7-9 and TRBJ2-2; no definite D call. In germline, CDR1 is SEHNR, CDR2 FQNEAQ (reference sequence). The CDR3 totals 13 residues. Trimming removed 2 bases from V and 6 bases from J, with 7 bases in between. CDR3: CASSLKGPGELFF. The CDR3 DNA reads TGTGCCAGCAGCTTAAAAGGGCCCGGGGAGCTGTTTTTT.

On this clone: The sample contains more than one DNA sequence encoding this CDR3. The V and J genes are TRBV15 and TRBJ1-2; D is undetermined. This CDR3 is 12 amino acids long. Germline CDR1 LNHNV, CDR2 YYDKDF (reference sequence). Trimming took off 0 bases at V and 5 bases at J, with 4 bases between the two ends. CDR3 coding DNA: TGTGCCACCAGCAGAGAGGCGTATGGCTACACCTTC. Translated, it gives CATSREAYGYTF. Variable domain in full (rest from reference TRBV15 and TRBJ1-2): DAMVIQNPRYQVTQFGKPVTLSCSQTLNHNVMYWYQQKSSQAPKLLFHYYDKDFNNEADTPDNFQSRRPNTSFCFLDIRSPGLGDTAMYLCATSREAYGYTFGSGTRLTVV.

This clone was seen a few times. The gene calls are TRBV6-1 and TRBJ2-1; D gene unclear. The germline V gene has CDR1 MNHNS and CDR2 SASEGT. Trimming took off 1 base at V and 9 bases at J, with 7 bases between the two ends. This CDR3 has 12 residues. The CDR3 reads CASSEERSEQFF. In DNA, the CDR3 is TGTGCCAGCAGTGAAGAGAGGAGTGAGCAGTTCTTC.

The chain recombines TRBV7-9 with TRBJ2-5; D unclear. The V and J ends lost 5 bases and 5 bases respectively, with 15 bases between them. The V gene's germline CDR1 is SEHNR and CDR2 FQNEAQ (reference sequence). The CDR3 consists of 14 residues. The chain's CDR3 is CASSQTWVLETQYF. CDR3 sequence (DNA): TGTGCCAGCAGCCAAACCTGGGTCCTCGAGACCCAGTACTTC.

With regard to this clone: Other DNA sequences in the sample encode the same CDR3. The gene calls are TRBV20-1 and TRBJ2-1; no reliable D call. In germline, CDR1 is DFQATT, CDR2 SNEGSKA (reference sequence). The CDR3 runs to 11 residues. V shed 1 base and J shed 9 bases, with 7 bases lying between them. This CDR3 reads CSARGPGEQFF. CDR3 nucleotide sequence: TGCAGTGCTAGAGGCCCGGGTGAGCAGTTCTTC.

This chain joins TRBV5-1 and TRBJ2-5, with D perhaps matching TRBD1 (5 bases). The V end was cut by 2 bases, the J end by 1 base, with 6 bases between. Looked up from germline, CDR1 is SGHRS and CDR2 is YFSETQ. The CDR3 length is 13 residues. Here the CDR3 DNA reads TGCGCCAGCAGCTTCGACAGCCAAGAGACCCAGTACTTC. It specifies CASSFDSQETQYF. Filled out from reference TRBV5-1 and TRBJ2-5, the complete variable domain reads KAGVTQTPRYLIKTRGQQVTLSCSPISGHRSVSWYQQTPGQGLQFLFEYFSETQRNKGNFPGRFSGRQFSNSRSEMNVSTLELGDSALYLCASSFDSQETQYFGPGTRLLVL.

This clone was picked up a small number of times. This chain connects TRBV4-3 to TRBJ2-1; D not certain. The CDR3 runs to 13 residues. V was clipped by 0 bases and J by 9 bases, with 9 bases between them. Germline assignment: CDR1 LGHNA and CDR2 YSLEER. The CDR3 sequence: CASSQDLAGEQFF. CDR3 bases: TGCGCCAGCAGCCAAGATCTCGCCGGTGAGCAGTTCTTC.